This TCR beta chain was captured by sequencing in a study of Tregs in tolerant kidney transplant recipients. Study-level results: Biological reproducibility was not directly addressed, but technical replication error appeared minimal. Expanding Tregs on activated donor B cells appeared to best identify donor-specific TCRbeta clones.

This clone turned up a few times. Its antigen remains unknown. Deletions cut 1 base from V and 7 bases from J, with 2 bases between. The germline gives CDR1 KGHSH, CDR2 LQKENI. This CDR3 is built from 11 residues. An overnight rest at 37°C with about 220 IU/ml IL-2 preceded regulatory T cell sorting from thawed PBMCs. The data were produced by immunoSEQ multiplex PCR, yet TCRdb's version contains in-frame clones alone and is incomplete. Counted here are tens of thousands of clones, about 90% occurring once; the ten biggest clones make up about 0.74%. Sequencing input: Tregs from blood. The chain employs TRBV18 and TRBJ1-3; no clear D gene. This receptor was taken from a human donor in good health. Written as DNA, the CDR3 is TGTGCCAGCTCACCACAGAACACCATATATTTT. Translated, it gives CASSPQNTIYF.